This T cell receptor (beta chain) is drawn from a study of cytomegalovirus exposure and HLA in healthy donors. PCR primers comprised 60 Vbeta and 13 Jbeta primers. Only in-frame clones appear in the TCRdb table, and some are missing; sequencing was by immunoSEQ multiplex PCR. The sample has roughly 180,000 clones; roughly 80% are singletons. As regards this clone: Antigen unknown.

Looked up from germline, CDR1 is WSHSY and CDR2 is SAAADI. The CDR3 extends over 16 amino acids. Findings of the study overall: HLA-A and HLA-B allele assignments for most subjects were reportedly predicted accurately using TCR beta sequences.

The receptor was derived from a woman aged 40 to 50 in good health and CMV-seropositive. The V and J genes are TRBV10-2 and TRBJ2-5; TRBD2 matches 10 bases. The better agreement between TRBJ2-7 and the DNA end casts doubt on the J call. Sample: PBMCs. The CDR3 DNA reads TGCGCCAGCAGTGAAGGAGGTAGCGGGAGGTTCCACGAGCAGTACTTC. Protein product: CASSEGGSGRFHEQYF.